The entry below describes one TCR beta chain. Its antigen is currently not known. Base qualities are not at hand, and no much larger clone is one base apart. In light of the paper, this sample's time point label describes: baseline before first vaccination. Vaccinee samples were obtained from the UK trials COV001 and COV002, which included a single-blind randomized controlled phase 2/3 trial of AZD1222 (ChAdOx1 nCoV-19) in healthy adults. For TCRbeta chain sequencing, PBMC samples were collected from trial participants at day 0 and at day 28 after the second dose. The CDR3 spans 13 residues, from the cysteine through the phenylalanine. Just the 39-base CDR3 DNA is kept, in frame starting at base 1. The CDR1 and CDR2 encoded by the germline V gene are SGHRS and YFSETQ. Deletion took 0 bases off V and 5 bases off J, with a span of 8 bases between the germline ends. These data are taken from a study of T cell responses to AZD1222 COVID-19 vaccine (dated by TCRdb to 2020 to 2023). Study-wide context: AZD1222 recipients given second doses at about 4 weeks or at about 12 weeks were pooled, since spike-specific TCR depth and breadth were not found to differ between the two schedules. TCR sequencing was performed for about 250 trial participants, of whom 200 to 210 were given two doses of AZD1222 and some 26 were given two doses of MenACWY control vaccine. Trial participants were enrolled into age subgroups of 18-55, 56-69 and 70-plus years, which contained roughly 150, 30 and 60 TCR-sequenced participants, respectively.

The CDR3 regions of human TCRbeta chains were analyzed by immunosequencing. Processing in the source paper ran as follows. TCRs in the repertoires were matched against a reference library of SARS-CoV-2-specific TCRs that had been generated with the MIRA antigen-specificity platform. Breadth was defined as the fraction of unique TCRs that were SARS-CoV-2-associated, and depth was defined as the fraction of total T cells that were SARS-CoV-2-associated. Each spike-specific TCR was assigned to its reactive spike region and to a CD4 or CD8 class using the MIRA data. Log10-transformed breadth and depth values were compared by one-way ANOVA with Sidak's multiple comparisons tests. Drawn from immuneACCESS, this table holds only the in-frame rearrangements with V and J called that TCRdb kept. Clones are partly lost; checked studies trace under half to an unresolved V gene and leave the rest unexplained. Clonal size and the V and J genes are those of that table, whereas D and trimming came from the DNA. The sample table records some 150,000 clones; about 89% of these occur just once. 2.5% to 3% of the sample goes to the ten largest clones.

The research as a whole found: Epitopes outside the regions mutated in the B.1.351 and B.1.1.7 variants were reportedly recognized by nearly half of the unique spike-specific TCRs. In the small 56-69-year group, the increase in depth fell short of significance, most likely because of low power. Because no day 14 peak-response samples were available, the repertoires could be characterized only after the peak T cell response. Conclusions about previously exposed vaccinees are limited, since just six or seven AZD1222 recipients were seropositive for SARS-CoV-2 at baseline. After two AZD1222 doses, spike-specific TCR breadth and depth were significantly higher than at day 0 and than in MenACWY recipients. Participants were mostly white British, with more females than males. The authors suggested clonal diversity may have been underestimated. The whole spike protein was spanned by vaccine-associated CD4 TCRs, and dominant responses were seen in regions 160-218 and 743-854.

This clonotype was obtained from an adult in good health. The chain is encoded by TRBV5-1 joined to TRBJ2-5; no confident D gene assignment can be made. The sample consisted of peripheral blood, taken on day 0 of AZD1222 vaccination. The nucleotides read TGCGCCAGCAGCTTGGTACCAGAGGAGACCCAGTACTTC. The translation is CASSLVPEETQYF.